Reported below is one T cell receptor (beta chain). This record belongs to a study of cytomegalovirus exposure and HLA in healthy donors. The PCR contained 60 Vbeta and 13 Jbeta primers. Clones were sequenced by immunoSEQ multiplex PCR, and TCRdb holds only the in-frame ones, with some missing. The repertoire holds 95,000 or so clones, with 81% as singletons. This CDR3 comprises 15 residues. Germline CDR1 reads LNHDA; CDR2 reads SQIVND (reference sequence). The V and J ends lost 4 bases and 0 bases respectively, with 7 bases between them. The sequence was collected from a woman between 65 and 79 years old in good health and CMV-seropositive. The genes are TRBV19 and TRBJ2-6, with D unclear. Sequenced sample: PBMCs. The CDR3 loop reads CASSRLSSGANVLTF. CDR3 DNA sequence: TGTGCCAGTAGTAGACTTAGCTCTGGGGCCAACGTCCTGACTTTC.